Listed below are T cell receptor beta chains from one sample, sequenced in a study of neurological immune-mediated disorders. TCRdb redid the calling of the 5' RACE reads with MiXCR, one entry per CDR3 protein. The sample lists some 65,000 distinct CDR3 sequences, over 4% seen once, with about 2.4% in the top ten. The sequenced sample consisted of PBMCs. The receptors shown here come from a man over 45 with multiple sclerosis. The CDR3 runs from the conserved cysteine through the conserved F or W. D genes are given only for firm matches. Rows may omit the clone size; those that give it use once, few, many or a size class.

j_gene: TRBJ1-2; v_gene: TRBV7-9; d_gene: -; abundance: many; CDR3aa: CASSSDSVGGYTF; CDR3nt: TGTGCCAGCAGCTCGGACAGCGTTGGCGGCTACACCTTC
j_gene: TRBJ2-5; v_gene: TRBV10-3; d_gene: -; abundance: many; CDR3aa: CAISDSATIQETQYF; CDR3nt: TGTGCCATCAGTGATAGCGCCACCATCCAAGAGACCCAGTACTTC
j_gene: TRBJ1-4; v_gene: TRBV4-1; d_gene: -; abundance: many; CDR3aa: CASTQGQRFIEKLFF; CDR3nt: TGCGCCAGCACCCAAGGACAGCGTTTTATTGAAAAACTGTTTTTT
j_gene: TRBJ1-5; v_gene: TRBV20-1; d_gene: -; abundance: few; CDR3aa: CSASTPQGTQPQNF; CDR3nt: TGCAGTGCTAGCACTCCTCAGGGTACTCAGCCCCAGAATTTT
j_gene: TRBJ1-2; v_gene: TRBV5-1; d_gene: TRBD1; abundance: many; CDR3aa: CASSPQTGGFYGYTF; CDR3nt: TGCGCCAGCAGCCCCCAGACAGGGGGCTTCTATGGCTACACCTTC
j_gene: TRBJ1-5; v_gene: TRBV28; d_gene: TRBD1; abundance: many; CDR3aa: CASRSGGQEYQPQHF; CDR3nt: TGTGCCAGCAGATCCGGGGGACAGGAATATCAGCCCCAGCATTTT
j_gene: TRBJ1-2; v_gene: TRBV30; d_gene: TRBD1; abundance: many; CDR3aa: CAWSVPTTGGGYGYTF; CDR3nt: TGTGCCTGGAGTGTCCCGACGACAGGGGGCGGCTATGGCTACACCTTC
j_gene: TRBJ2-3; v_gene: TRBV4-1; d_gene: TRBD2; abundance: many; CDR3aa: CASSQVAGVDTQYF; CDR3nt: TGCGCCAGCAGCCAAGTGGCGGGGGTGGATACGCAGTATTTT
j_gene: TRBJ2-2; v_gene: TRBV5-5; d_gene: -; abundance: many; CDR3aa: CASSLRPANTGELFF; CDR3nt: TGTGCCAGCAGCTTGCGGCCAGCGAACACCGGGGAGCTGTTTTTT
j_gene: TRBJ2-2; v_gene: TRBV4-1; d_gene: -; abundance: few; CDR3aa: CASSQGGAGVGGELFF; CDR3nt: TGCGCCAGCAGCCAGGGGGGGGCTGGGGTCGGCGGGGAGCTGTTTTTT
j_gene: TRBJ1-4; v_gene: TRBV6-1; d_gene: -; abundance: many; CDR3aa: CASSWAPATNEKLFF; CDR3nt: TGTGCCAGCAGTTGGGCGCCAGCAACTAATGAAAAACTGTTTTTT
j_gene: TRBJ1-1; v_gene: TRBV7-9; d_gene: -; abundance: many; CDR3aa: CASSLQGGYTEAFF; CDR3nt: TGTGCCAGCAGCCTGCAGGGAGGATACACTGAAGCTTTCTTT
j_gene: TRBJ2-1; v_gene: TRBV9; d_gene: TRBD2; abundance: many; CDR3aa: CASSVVSGAYNEQFF; CDR3nt: TGTGCCAGCAGCGTAGTGAGCGGGGCCTACAATGAGCAGTTCTTC
j_gene: TRBJ1-2; v_gene: TRBV18; d_gene: TRBD1; abundance: many; CDR3aa: CASSLLDRVEYGYTF; CDR3nt: TGTGCCAGCTCACTACTGGACAGGGTAGAGTATGGCTACACCTTC
j_gene: TRBJ1-5; v_gene: TRBV20-1; d_gene: TRBD1; abundance: -; CDR3aa: CSAQEGQGARISQPQNF; CDR3nt: TGCAGTGCCCAAGAGGGGCAGGGGGCGCGAATTTCTCAGCCCCAGAATTTT
j_gene: TRBJ1-6; v_gene: TRBV10-3; d_gene: -; abundance: many; CDR3aa: CAIRAGSDSPLHF; CDR3nt: TGTGCCATCCGGGCAGGGTCGGATTCACCCCTCCACTTT
j_gene: TRBJ1-1; v_gene: TRBV6-5; d_gene: -; abundance: many; CDR3aa: CASSYNRGLNTEAFF; CDR3nt: TGTGCCAGCAGTTACAATCGGGGACTGAACACTGAAGCTTTCTTT
j_gene: TRBJ2-3; v_gene: TRBV12-3/TRBV12-4; d_gene: -; abundance: many; CDR3aa: CATLDRSGLADTQYF; CDR3nt: TGTGCAACCCTAGACCGAAGCGGCTTGGCAGATACGCAGTATTTT
j_gene: TRBJ1-6; v_gene: TRBV6-6; d_gene: -; abundance: many; CDR3aa: CASRRQAGINSPLHF; CDR3nt: TGTGCCAGCAGACGACAGGCAGGGATTAATTCACCCCTCCACTTT
j_gene: TRBJ2-2; v_gene: TRBV5-6; d_gene: TRBD1; abundance: many; CDR3aa: CASWVWTGALPGELFF; CDR3nt: TGTGCCAGCTGGGTATGGACAGGGGCGCTCCCCGGGGAGCTGTTTTTT
j_gene: TRBJ1-5; v_gene: TRBV4-3; d_gene: -; abundance: many; CDR3aa: CASSQDRVGNQPQHF; CDR3nt: TGCGCCAGCAGCCAAGACAGGGTTGGCAATCAGCCCCAGCATTTT
j_gene: TRBJ2-5; v_gene: TRBV20-1; d_gene: -; abundance: -; CDR3aa: CSDSSRETQYF; CDR3nt: TGCAGTGATAGTTCCCGGGAGACCCAGTACTTC
j_gene: TRBJ1-4; v_gene: TRBV4-1; d_gene: TRBD1; abundance: few; CDR3aa: CASSLFGTEIKKLFF; CDR3nt: TGCGCCAGCAGCCTTTTTGGGACAGAAATTAAAAAACTGTTTTTT
j_gene: TRBJ1-5; v_gene: TRBV5-1; d_gene: -; abundance: -; CDR3aa: CASSLDGRNQPQHF; CDR3nt: TGCGCCAGCAGCTTGGACGGGCGCAATCAGCCCCAGCATTTT
j_gene: TRBJ1-6; v_gene: TRBV7-6; d_gene: TRBD1; abundance: many; CDR3aa: CASSSGQGRSPLHF; CDR3nt: TGTGCCAGCAGCTCGGGACAGGGTCGATCACCCCTCCACTTT
j_gene: TRBJ2-5; v_gene: TRBV20-1; d_gene: -; abundance: many; CDR3aa: CSATGQLETQYF; CDR3nt: TGCAGTGCCACCGGACAACTAGAGACCCAGTACTTC
j_gene: TRBJ2-1; v_gene: TRBV20-1; d_gene: -; abundance: many; CDR3aa: CSAREGRAKSSYNEQFF; CDR3nt: TGCAGTGCTAGAGAAGGGCGGGCCAAGAGCTCCTACAATGAGCAGTTCTTC
j_gene: TRBJ1-2; v_gene: TRBV20-1; d_gene: TRBD1; abundance: -; CDR3aa: CSAGKQGAREYGYTF; CDR3nt: TGCAGTGCTGGAAAACAGGGGGCAAGAGAGTATGGCTACACCTTC
j_gene: TRBJ1-5; v_gene: TRBV4-1; d_gene: -; abundance: many; CDR3aa: CASSPSRGGYQPQHF; CDR3nt: TGCGCCAGCAGCCCTTCGCGTGGGGGATATCAGCCCCAGCATTTT
j_gene: TRBJ2-7; v_gene: TRBV4-2; d_gene: TRBD1; abundance: many; CDR3aa: CASSHTGTGAYEQYF; CDR3nt: TGTGCCAGCAGCCATACCGGGACAGGGGCCTACGAGCAGTACTTC
j_gene: TRBJ1-6; v_gene: TRBV6-5; d_gene: -; abundance: many; CDR3aa: CASSYSGGVRSYNSPLHF; CDR3nt: TGTGCCAGCAGTTACTCGGGGGGGGTGAGGTCATATAATTCACCCCTCCACTTT
j_gene: TRBJ2-3; v_gene: TRBV20-1; d_gene: TRBD2; abundance: many; CDR3aa: CSARAGLAWISTDTQYF; CDR3nt: TGCAGTGCTAGAGCTGGACTAGCGTGGATTAGCACAGATACGCAGTATTTT
j_gene: TRBJ2-1; v_gene: TRBV5-1; d_gene: -; abundance: many; CDR3aa: CASSLVTGSHEQFF; CDR3nt: TGCGCCAGCAGCTTGGTTACAGGGTCCCATGAGCAGTTCTTC